The text below deals with one T cell receptor beta chain. The antigen is unknown. This entry is derived from a study of T cells in localized non-small cell lung cancer. General study results and limits: It was uninvolved adjacent lung that showed the highest T cell clonality, exceeding tumor. Adjacent lung tissue had a median about 50 of the top 100 clones found in the tumor.

Here immunoSEQ multiplex PCR was the method, and the copy in TCRdb shows in-frame clones only, minus some. The sample lists over 30,000 clones, about 80% occurring once. This clonotype was sampled from a male donor aged 60 or over with stage II squamous cell lung carcinoma. Sequencing used peripheral blood, obtained before any cancer treatment.

The CDR3 protein is CASSFLERTGELFF. DNA for the CDR3: TGTGCCAGCAGCTTCTTAGAGCGAACCGGGGAGCTGTTTTTT. The gene calls are TRBV11-2 and TRBJ2-2, with D hard to call. Germline CDR1 SGHAT, CDR2 FQNNGV. The CDR3 totals 14 residues. V shed 3 bases and J shed 5 bases, with 10 bases lying between them.